This TCR beta chain was observed in a study of T cells after yellow fever vaccination. Study-level points and caveats: It was the secondary response that reached its peak faster, day 5 versus 15, but it was weaker. Clonotypes appearing in both CD4 and CD8 compartments existed, and their share was small.

A universal primer site and UMIs were added as TCR cDNA was made by 5'RACE template switching. TCRdb redid the calling of the 5' RACE reads with MiXCR, one entry per CDR3 protein. The sample contains around 310,000 distinct CDR3 sequences, 4% of which appear only once. The CDR3 runs to 17 residues. V was shortened by 4 bases and J by 4 bases, with 22 bases between the two germline ends. In germline, CDR1 is MNHEY, CDR2 SVGAGI. This clonotype was observed many times. Its antigen is as yet unknown. Here the sequenced sample was PBMCs, taken 5 days after the yellow fever booster vaccination. The chain carries TRBV6-5 and TRBJ2-5; D might be TRBD1 or TRBD2, each matching 5 bases. This TCR came from a man between 18 and 35 years old who received the YFV17D yellow fever vaccine. CDR3 in DNA: TGTGCCAGCAGTTCCCCGATGGCCGGGACGGAGGTAGAGACCCAGTACTTC. As protein: CASSSPMAGTEVETQYF.